This is a list of T cell receptor beta chains from one sample in a study of regulatory T cells in long-lasting Graves disease. TCRdb recomputed calls from the multiplex PCR reads with MiXCR, one row per CDR3 protein. The sample holds hundreds of thousands of distinct CDR3 sequences, 22% seen once. The specimen was peripheral blood mononuclear cells (PBMCs), collected when the disease was refractory, from a patient treated with antithyroid drugs. These receptors all stem from a female donor with Graves disease. Both conserved end residues are part of each CDR3. D genes are given only for firm matches. Expanded clones get a size class; other rows say once, few or many, or leave the size out.

cdr3_nt cdr3_aa d_call j_call v_call clone_size
TGTGCCAGCAGGGCGGACTTAGGGGGGACTAGAGAGCAGTACTTC CASRADLGGTREQYF TRBD2 TRBJ2-7 TRBV2 many
TGTGCCAGCAGCTTACTAGCGGGGGCGCCCAGGGAGACCCAGTACTTC CASSLLAGAPRETQYF TRBD2 TRBJ2-5 TRBV7-9 .
TGCAGTGCTAGAGGGAAAGCACAGGTAACCTACGAGCAGTACTTC CSARGKAQVTYEQYF . TRBJ2-7 TRBV20-1 .
TGTGCCAGCAGCTTGGAACAGACACTCACAGATACGCAGTATTTT CASSLEQTLTDTQYF . TRBJ2-3 TRBV7-2 .
TGTGCCAGCAGCTTGGTTGGGGGTACCTTCTACGAGCAGTACTTC CASSLVGGTFYEQYF . TRBJ2-7 TRBV11-2 few
TGCAGTGCTTACGGACAGGGGAGAGAGAACACTGAAGCTTTCTTT CSAYGQGRENTEAFF TRBD1 TRBJ1-1 TRBV20-1 many
TGCAGTGCGCCTATACAGGGGGGGAACAATCAGCCCCAGCATTTT CSAPIQGGNNQPQHF TRBD1 TRBJ1-5 TRBV20-1 few
TGTGCCACCATGAACCCGGGACAGGGGGCCGAGACCCAGTACTTC CATMNPGQGAETQYF TRBD1 TRBJ2-5 TRBV15 many
TGTGCCAGCAGCCTTTCCGGATGGGACGAGCAGTACTTC CASSLSGWDEQYF . TRBJ2-7 TRBV9 .
TGTGCCAGCAGTTCGTTCATCGCGTGGGAAGAAAATCAGCCCCAGCATTTT CASSSFIAWEENQPQHF . TRBJ1-5 TRBV27 few
TGCAGTGCTAGAGCTAGGCACTCTGGAAACACCATATATTTT CSARARHSGNTIYF . TRBJ1-3 TRBV20-1 few
TGCAGCCAAAAAGGGCGTTCGCAGGGCGGGGACACTGAAGCTTTCTTT CSQKGRSQGGDTEAFF . TRBJ1-1 TRBV20-1 few
TGCAGTGCTAGAGGTTGGGGAGAAGAGACCCAGTACTTC CSARGWGEETQYF . TRBJ2-5 TRBV20-1 many
TGTGCCAGTACCCCGGGAGGGGAGATCACAGATACGCAGTATTTT CASTPGGEITDTQYF TRBD2 TRBJ2-3 TRBV19 .
TGTGCCAGCATGCTCACCAGGAGCTCCTACGAGCAGTACTTC CASMLTRSSYEQYF . TRBJ2-7 TRBV13 few
TGTGCCAGCACCGACGGGGGTGGGGTGGGGAGCGAGCAGTACTTC CASTDGGGVGSEQYF . TRBJ2-7 TRBV6-1 once
TGTGCCAGCATGGAGACAAACCGTATGAATAGCAATCAGCCCCAGCATTTT CASMETNRMNSNQPQHF . TRBJ1-5 TRBV6-1 .
TGTGCCAGCAGCTACACACTAGCGCCCAAAGAGACCCAGTACTTC CASSYTLAPKETQYF TRBD2 TRBJ2-5 TRBV7-8 many